These 31 T cell receptor beta chains came from one sample sequenced in a study of blood T cell repertoires in COVID-19. Measured with immunoSEQ multiplex PCR; TCRdb has only the in-frame clones, and not every one. The sample shows a few hundred thousand clones, around 89% of them seen only once. The sequencing input was PBMCs or T cells enriched from blood (not recorded which). The receptors were gathered from a woman between 55 and 75 years old in a cohort exposed to, infected with or recovered from COVID-19 (not recorded which).

The genes are TRBV15 and TRBJ2-1, with 8 positions matching TRBD2. Germline CDR1 is LNHNV and CDR2 is YYDKDF (reference sequence). Germline trimming cut 0 bases from V and 3 bases from J; bases unmatched to any gene: 7. CDR3 length: 17 residues. The CDR3 loop reads CATSRDLAGLIYNEQFF. The CDR3 coding sequence is TGTGCCACCAGCAGAGATCTAGCGGGCCTGATCTACAATGAGCAGTTCTTC.

The chain couples TRBV7-9 to TRBJ2-3, with a possible D match to TRBD1 (6 bases). CDR1 is SEHNR, CDR2 FQNEAQ, per germline (reference sequence). The CDR3 length is 14 residues. Trimming removed 4 bases from V and 3 bases from J, with 11 bases in between. This CDR3 is CASSSGQPTDTQYF. DNA of the CDR3: TGTGCCAGCAGCTCAGGACAGCCAACAGATACGCAGTATTTT.

The rearrangement joins TRBV7-9 to TRBJ2-7, with D unresolved. CDR1 and CDR2 (germline): SEHNR, FQNEAQ (reference sequence). V lost 2 bases and J lost 4, with 9 bases in between. This CDR3 has 13 residues. CDR3 in amino acids: CASSLPKQYEQYF. The CDR3 DNA reads as TGTGCCAGCAGCTTACCCAAACAGTACGAGCAGTACTTC.

This chain links TRBV2 with TRBJ2-7, with 8 bases matching TRBD2. Losses at the gene ends were 6 bases for V and 1 base for J; bases not matched to a gene: 11. CDR1 and CDR2 from the germline V gene are SNHLY and FYNNEI. The CDR3 contains 16 residues. In DNA form, the CDR3 reads TGTGCCAGCAGCCTTGCCCTGGGACTAGGATCCTACGAGCAGTACTTC. The encoded protein is CASSLALGLGSYEQYF.

The V gene is TRBV27, the J gene TRBJ2-7; 8 positions match TRBD1. Germline CDR1 MNHEY, CDR2 SMNVEV (reference sequence). The CDR3 has 17 amino acids. J gave up 4 bases and V 1 base, and 12 bases lay outside the gene matches. For the CDR3, the DNA is TGTGCCAGCAGTTTATGGGGCAGGGGGCGGCGAGTTTACGAGCAGTACTTC. It yields the protein CASSLWGRGRRVYEQYF.

The J gene is TRBJ1-1, the V gene TRBV2; 7 nucleotides match TRBD1. Germline assignment: CDR1 SNHLY and CDR2 FYNNEI. V trimming: 6 bases; J trimming: 6 bases; junction bases outside the gene matches: 7. The CDR3 is made up of 13 amino acids. The DNA of the CDR3 is TGTGCCAGCAGGCTAGGGGGACAGCCTGAAGCTTTCTTT. It translates to CASRLGGQPEAFF.

The chain combines TRBV4-1 with TRBJ2-3; TRBD2 agrees at 12 bases. Trimming at V came to 0 bases and at J to 3 bases, leaving 7 bases not matched to a gene. Germline V gives CDR1 MGHRA, CDR2 YSYEKL. This CDR3 contains 18 residues. The CDR3 loop is CASSQESRLAGVTDTQYF. CDR3 nucleotides: TGCGCCAGCAGCCAAGAATCCCGACTAGCGGGAGTTACAGATACGCAGTATTTT.

The rearrangement joins TRBV29-1 to TRBJ2-7, with TRBD1 identical over 10 bases. The V and J ends lost 6 bases and 3 bases, in that order; junction bases with no gene match: 5. Looked up from germline, CDR1 is SQVTM and CDR2 is ANQGSEA. The CDR3 length is 13 residues. The CDR3, as DNA: TGCAGCGTCTGGACAGGGGGGGTCTACGAGCAGTACTTC. As protein: CSVWTGGVYEQYF.

This chain connects TRBV19 to TRBJ2-1, with TRBD2 identical over 7 bases. The V gene end was trimmed by 8 bases and the J gene end by 0 bases; junction bases not matched to a gene: 7. This CDR3 contains 15 residues. Germline V gene data show CDR1 as LNHDA and CDR2 as SQIVND (reference sequence). The CDR3 DNA follows: TGTGCCAGTGGGGGGGGGAAGCTCTCCTACAATGAGCAGTTCTTC. Its protein product is CASGGGKLSYNEQFF.

J is TRBJ1-2 and V is TRBV29-1; no reliable D call. V was trimmed by 6 bases and J by 3 bases, leaving 8 bases between them. Germline CDR1 is SQVTM and CDR2 is ANQGSEA. The CDR3 runs to 11 residues. The chain's CDR3 is CSVGGHYGYTF. Here the CDR3 DNA reads TGCAGCGTGGGAGGCCACTATGGCTACACCTTC.

The chain carries TRBV24-1 and TRBJ2-1; TRBD1 agrees at 8 bases. Germline V CDR1 and CDR2: KGHDR, SFDVKD. V shed 3 bases and J 4 bases; nucleotides not matched to a gene: 7. The CDR3 loop spans 16 amino acids. The CDR3 protein is CATSDLPTGEYNEQFF. In nucleotides, the CDR3 is TGTGCCACCAGTGATCTGCCGACAGGGGAGTACAATGAGCAGTTCTTC.

V is TRBV7-2 and J is TRBJ2-1; D might be TRBD2 (5 bases). V gave up 2 bases and J gave up 0 bases, with 8 bases separating them. Germline-derived CDR1 and CDR2 are SGHTA and FQGNSA. The CDR3 loop spans 15 amino acids. The CDR3 DNA follows: TGTGCCAGCAGCTTAACGGGGAGCTCCTACAATGAGCAGTTCTTC. Protein sequence: CASSLTGSSYNEQFF.

This chain uses TRBV28 with TRBJ2-3; tentative D call: TRBD2 (6 bases). Trimming took 3 bases from V and 1 from J, leaving 8 bases between them. Germline V CDR1 and CDR2: MDHEN, SYDVKM. The CDR3 runs to 14 residues. The CDR3 region is CASSFLAGTDTQYF. CDR3 bases: TGTGCCAGCAGTTTCTTAGCGGGCACAGATACGCAGTATTTT.

The chain is built from TRBV19 and TRBJ2-7, with D tentatively TRBD2 (6 bases). Trimming pared 5 bases from V and 2 bases from J, leaving 22 bases between. This CDR3 region has 17 residues. Germline V gene data show CDR1 as LNHDA and CDR2 as SQIVND (reference sequence). The DNA for the CDR3 is TGTGCCAGTAGTTCGGGGACCGGGAGTGGGGGACCCTACGAGCAGTACTTC. Its translation is CASSSGTGSGGPYEQYF.

The chain uses TRBV5-6 and TRBJ2-1, with 11 nucleotides matching TRBD2. The CDR3 is made up of 16 amino acids. Germline V gene data show CDR1 as SGHDT and CDR2 as YYEEEE. V shed 1 base and J 6 bases; nucleotides not matched to a gene: 6. The CDR3 loop is CASSLRSGRARNEQFF. CDR3 DNA: TGTGCCAGCAGCTTGCGTAGCGGGAGGGCCCGCAATGAGCAGTTCTTC.

The chain is built from TRBV30 and TRBJ2-2; the match to TRBD1 covers 8 bases. Germline lookup yields CDR1 GTSNPN and CDR2 SVGIG (reference sequence). The length of the CDR3 is 15 residues. The junction had 2 bases not matched to a gene; V was cut back by 1 base and J by 1 base. For the CDR3, the DNA is TGTGCCTGGAGTGGCGACAGGGGGAACACCGGGGAGCTGTTTTTT. Translating it yields CAWSGDRGNTGELFF.

This chain joins TRBV30 and TRBJ2-1; 10 bases match TRBD2. CDR3 length: 15 residues. The V segment lost 8 bases and the J segment 6 bases; nucleotides outside the gene matches: 13. Looked up from germline, CDR1 is GTSNPN and CDR2 is SVGIG (reference sequence). The DNA for the CDR3 is TGTGCCCGGGGGCCTAGCGGGAGCTCTGGCAATGAGCAGTTCTTC. The encoded protein is CARGPSGSSGNEQFF.

The rearrangement joins TRBV18 to TRBJ1-5; the D is unclear. The CDR3 consists of 13 residues. V dropped 4 bases and J dropped 4 bases, with 8 bases sitting between them. CDR1 and CDR2 (germline): KGHSH, LQKENI. The CDR3 DNA is TGTGCCAGCTCACAGGAGGGAAATCAGCCCCAGCATTTT. It translates to CASSQEGNQPQHF.

This clone was picked up a small number of times. J is TRBJ1-1 and V is TRBV2, with D possibly being TRBD1 (5 bases). The CDR3 has 16 amino acids. V was clipped by 0 bases and J by 0 bases, with 11 bases between them. Per germline, CDR1 SNHLY and CDR2 FYNNEI. CDR3 sequence (DNA): TGTGCCAGCAGTGAAGCGGTAAGGGGATTGAACACTGAAGCTTTCTTT. Its protein is CASSEAVRGLNTEAFF.

This clone was recorded many times. The chain is built from TRBV18 and TRBJ1-4, with a possible D match to TRBD1 (5 bases). Germline V gives CDR1 KGHSH, CDR2 LQKENI. This CDR3 is built from 13 residues. Deletions cut 4 bases from V and 4 bases from J, with 7 bases between. DNA for the CDR3: TGTGCCAGCTCACTAGACAGTAATGAAAAACTGTTTTTT. Translated, it gives CASSLDSNEKLFF.

The rearrangement joins TRBV20-1 to TRBJ1-2; 8 positions agree with TRBD1. Germline V gene data show CDR1 as DFQATT and CDR2 as SNEGSKA (reference sequence). This CDR3 region has 11 residues. The J segment lost 4 bases and the V segment lost 6 bases, leaving 1 base of the junction unmatched. The CDR3 DNA follows: TGCAGTGCCGACAGGGGCTATGGCTACACCTTC. Translating it yields CSADRGYGYTF.

The chain employs TRBV5-1 and TRBJ2-1, with TRBD2 as a possible D gene (6 bases). The germline V gene has CDR1 SGHRS and CDR2 YFSETQ. This CDR3 spans 15 amino acids. With 0 bases removed from V and 3 bases from J, the gap between germline ends came to 10 bases. The CDR3 coding sequence is TGCGCCAGCAGCTTGGAGCTAGCGATCTACAATGAGCAGTTCTTC. Residues: CASSLELAIYNEQFF.

The genes are TRBV7-6 and TRBJ2-7, with D possibly being TRBD2 (5 bases). Looked up from germline, CDR1 is SGHVS and CDR2 is FNYEAQ. This CDR3 has 13 residues. V gave up 1 base and J gave up 7 bases, with 11 bases separating them. The chain's CDR3 is CASSLGRPGEQYF. In DNA form, the CDR3 reads TGTGCCAGCAGCTTAGGACGGCCGGGGGAGCAGTACTTC.

A single count supports this clone. The chain links TRBV5-8 to TRBJ1-5; 11 bases fit TRBD1. Germline V gene lookup returns CDR1 SGHTS and CDR2 YDEGEE. There are 16 residues in the CDR3. The J segment lost 3 bases and the V segment lost 0 bases, leaving 2 bases of the junction unmatched. The CDR3 bases are TGTGCCAGCAGCTTGGTGGACAGGGGGCCCAATCAGCCCCAGCATTTT. Protein product: CASSLVDRGPNQPQHF.

This chain connects TRBV5-3 to TRBJ1-2, with a weak D call TRBD1 (6 bases). TRBV5-3 has ORF status, its function being uncertain. V gave up 5 bases and J gave up 4 bases, with 12 bases separating them. The CDR3 is 13 residues long. CDR3 amino acids: CARSWDTGYGYTF. The CDR3 nucleotides read TGTGCCAGAAGTTGGGACACCGGCTATGGCTACACCTTC.

In its sample, this clone was seen a few times. The chain links TRBV7-9 to TRBJ2-7; TRBD1 agrees at 7 bases. CDR1 and CDR2 from the germline V gene are SEHNR and FQNEAQ (reference sequence). J was trimmed by 13 bases and V by 2 bases; bases with no gene match: 11. The length of the CDR3 is 13 residues. In nucleotides, the CDR3 is TGTGCCAGCAGCTTACTACAGGGGATAACTATATACTTC. It yields the protein CASSLLQGITIYF.

This clone was seen a few times. This chain uses TRBV21-1 with TRBJ1-1; TRBD1 was called by the table and not checked on the DNA. TRBV21-1 is an annotated pseudogene. The CDR3 runs to 14 residues. CDR3 nucleotides: TGTGCCAGCTCCCGGGACAGGGTTGACCCTGAAGCTTTCTTT. This gives the protein CASSRDRVDPEAFF.

V usage is TRBV6-8 and J usage is TRBJ1-3; 8 nucleotides line up with TRBD1. V shed 7 bases, J shed 0 bases, and the junction held 5 bases outside the gene matches. The germline CDR1 and CDR2 sequences are MNHGY and SAAAGT. This CDR3 has 15 residues. This CDR3 is CASTPGQVSGNTIYF. The CDR3 coding sequence is TGTGCCAGCACCCCGGGACAGGTCTCTGGAAACACCATATATTTT.

V and J are TRBV20-1 and TRBJ2-3, with 7 bases identical to TRBD2. Trimming removed 3 bases from V and 5 bases from J; junction bases left unmatched: 14. The V gene's germline CDR1 is DFQATT and CDR2 SNEGSKA (reference sequence). This CDR3 contains 16 residues. This CDR3 is CSASVGGWSGGDTQYF. CDR3 coding DNA: TGCAGTGCTAGTGTAGGCGGGTGGTCGGGAGGAGATACGCAGTATTTT.

This clone has a single count. The chain has TRBV5-1 and TRBJ2-5; 7 bases map to TRBD1. Germline V lookup: CDR1 SGHRS, CDR2 YFSETQ. The V and J ends lost 2 bases and 3 bases, in that order; junction bases with no gene match: 4. This CDR3 spans 14 amino acids. CDR3 nucleotide sequence: TGCGCCAGCAGCTTACAGGGGACGAAAGAGACCCAGTACTTC. It codes for CASSLQGTKETQYF.

The chain couples TRBV5-1 to TRBJ2-1; 9 bases are shared with TRBD2. The CDR3 extends over 13 amino acids. Trimming cost V 2 bases and J 10 bases; bases outside gene matches: 4. Looked up from germline, CDR1 is SGHRS and CDR2 is YFSETQ. The CDR3 sequence: CASSFGSGREQFF. The DNA for the CDR3 is TGCGCCAGCAGCTTCGGTAGCGGGAGAGAGCAGTTCTTC. Drawing the rest from reference TRBV5-1 and TRBJ2-1, the complete variable domain is KAGVTQTPRYLIKTRGQQVTLSCSPISGHRSVSWYQQTPGQGLQFLFEYFSETQRNKGNFPGRFSGRQFSNSRSEMNVSTLELGDSALYLCASSFGSGREQFFGPGTRLTVL.